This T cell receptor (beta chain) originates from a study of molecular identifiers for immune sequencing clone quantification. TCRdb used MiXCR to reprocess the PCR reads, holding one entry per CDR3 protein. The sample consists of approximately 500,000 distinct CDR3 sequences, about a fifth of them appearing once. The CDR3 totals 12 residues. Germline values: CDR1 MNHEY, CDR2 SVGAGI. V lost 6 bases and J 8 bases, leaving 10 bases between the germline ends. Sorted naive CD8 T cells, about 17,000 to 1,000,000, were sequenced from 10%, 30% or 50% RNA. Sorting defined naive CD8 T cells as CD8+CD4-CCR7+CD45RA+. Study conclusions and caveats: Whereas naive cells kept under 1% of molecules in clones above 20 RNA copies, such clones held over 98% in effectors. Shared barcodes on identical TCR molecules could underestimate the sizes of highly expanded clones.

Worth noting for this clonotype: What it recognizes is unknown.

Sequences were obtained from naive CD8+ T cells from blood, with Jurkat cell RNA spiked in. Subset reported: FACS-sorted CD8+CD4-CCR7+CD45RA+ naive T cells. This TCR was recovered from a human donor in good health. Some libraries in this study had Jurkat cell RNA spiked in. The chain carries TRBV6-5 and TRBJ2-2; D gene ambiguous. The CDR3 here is CASSRFTGELFF. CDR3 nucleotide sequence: TGTGCCAGCAGCCGATTCACTGGGGAGCTGTTTTTT.